This entry lists 19 T cell receptor beta chains sequenced from one sample in a study of regulatory T cells in long-lasting Graves disease. Indicated time point: persistent/refractory GD, antithyroid drugs over 5 years with positive TRAb. Generation of the TCR library employed RNA extracted from PBMCs. The authors built TCR beta libraries using iRepertoire HTBI primers and Arm-PCR of CDR3 regions. TCRdb itself ran the multiplex PCR reads through MiXCR, one entry per CDR3 protein. The sample gives about 290,000 distinct CDR3 sequences, around 23% of which show up once; 56% is in the top ten. The specimen was peripheral blood mononuclear cells (PBMCs), collected when the disease was refractory, from a patient treated with antithyroid drugs. The origin of the receptors is a female donor with Graves disease.

The CDR3 DNA follows: TGTGCCAGCAGCACCATGGCAACTAATGAAAAACTGTTTTTT. Its protein is CASSTMATNEKLFF. The chain has TRBV27 and TRBJ1-4, with D hard to call. The CDR3 contains 14 residues. CDR1 is MNHEY and CDR2 is SMNVEV in the germline V gene (reference sequence). Trimming stripped 6 bases from V and 0 bases from J, with 8 bases between.

A word on this clonotype: One end of the junction is discordant with germline, which a read error may explain. This chain connects TRBV2 to TRBJ2-2; unclear D gene. Germline V gives CDR1 SNHLY, CDR2 FYNNEI. The CDR3 extends over 14 amino acids. DNA of the CDR3: TGTGCCAGCAGGGACGATTCGAACGCCGGGGAGCTGTTTTTT. Its protein is CASRDDSNAGELFF.

This chain uses TRBV19 with TRBJ1-1; 10 positions match TRBD1. The CDR3 extends over 14 amino acids. J was trimmed by 6 bases and V by 4 bases; bases with no gene match: 5. Germline assignment: CDR1 LNHDA and CDR2 SQIVND (reference sequence). CDR3 nucleotide sequence: TGTGCCAGTAGTAGACAGGGGGCTTTCCCTGAAGCTTTCTTT. It encodes CASSRQGAFPEAFF.

This clonotype has at least ten counts. The gene calls are TRBV28 and TRBJ2-7; D gene uncertain. V lost 2 bases to trimming and J lost 5 bases, with 13 bases between them. The CDR3 totals 14 residues. The germline V gene encodes CDR1 MDHEN and CDR2 SYDVKM. The CDR3 DNA reads TGTGCCAGCAGTTTACTACAGCATTTCCACGAGCAGTACTTC. This encodes CASSLLQHFHEQYF.

This clonotype was found many times. The chain has TRBV2 and TRBJ2-2, with D possibly matching TRBD1 (6 bases). Germline values: CDR1 SNHLY, CDR2 FYNNEI. The V and J ends lost 6 bases and 2 bases respectively, with 13 bases between them. CDR3 size: 15 residues. CDR3 loop: CASSGHRVNTGELFF. The CDR3 DNA sequence: TGTGCCAGCAGCGGCCACAGGGTCAACACCGGGGAGCTGTTTTTT.

This clonotype occurred many times. The V call is TRBV7-2, the J call TRBJ1-2; D perhaps matches TRBD1 (5 bases). The CDR3 has 16 amino acids. Germline V gene data show CDR1 as SGHTA and CDR2 as FQGNSA. Trimming took 0 bases from V and 5 from J, leaving 16 bases between them. CDR3: CASSLARFGGQYGYTF. CDR3 DNA: TGTGCCAGCAGCTTAGCCCGATTCGGCGGACAATATGGCTACACCTTC.

This clonotype showed up many times. This chain's CDR3 is CASSSPTGQVRGIGEQYF. The DNA of the CDR3 is TGTGCCAGCAGTTCCCCCACAGGACAGGTTCGAGGAATAGGCGAGCAGTACTTC. The chain combines TRBV28 with TRBJ2-7, with 7 bases lining up with TRBD1. Germline CDR1 reads MDHEN; CDR2 reads SYDVKM. The trim removed 4 bases at V and 6 bases at J, leaving 21 bases unmatched. The CDR3 covers 18 residues.

This clonotype was recorded a few times. V is TRBV2 and J is TRBJ2-2; D uncertain. This CDR3 is 14 amino acids long. Germline V CDR1 and CDR2: SNHLY, FYNNEI. Trimming left V 7 bases short and J 4 bases short, with 13 bases between. CDR3 in amino acids: CASNPRTSTGELFF. The CDR3 nucleotides are TGTGCCAGCAATCCGAGGACGTCCACCGGGGAGCTGTTTTTT.

In its sample, this clonotype was seen many times. This rearrangement joins TRBV29-1 to TRBJ2-7, with D perhaps TRBD2 (6 bases). With 5 bases removed from V and 7 bases from J, the gap between germline ends came to 18 bases. Germline loops: CDR1 SQVTM, CDR2 ANQGSEA. CDR3 length equals 13 residues. The CDR3 nucleotides read TGCAGCGTTCTGAAGGACCCGGCGGGGGAGCAGTACTTC. Protein product: CSVLKDPAGEQYF.

In its sample, this clonotype was seen a few times. The J gene is TRBJ1-3, the V gene TRBV7-2; no reliable D call. CDR1 and CDR2 from the germline V gene are SGHTA and FQGNSA. The V end lost 6 bases, the J end lost 3 bases, and 21 bases lay between the germline ends. CDR3 size: 17 residues. For the CDR3, the DNA is TGTGCCAGCAGTGGGGAAGGACCGCTACCTCGTGGAAACACCATATATTTT. Its protein is CASSGEGPLPRGNTIYF.

The chain carries TRBV27 and TRBJ2-2; 10 bases fit TRBD1. From germline, CDR1 is MNHEY and CDR2 SMNVEV (reference sequence). Trimming cost V 5 bases and J 7 bases; bases outside gene matches: 13. The CDR3 consists of 17 residues. The CDR3 region is CASSRFGTGDLIGELFF. CDR3 nucleotide sequence: TGTGCCAGCAGTAGGTTCGGGACAGGGGATTTGATCGGGGAGCTGTTTTTT.

The chain joins TRBV7-9 to TRBJ2-7; 11 positions agree with TRBD1. The length of the CDR3 is 17 residues. CDR1 and CDR2 from the germline V gene are SEHNR and FQNEAQ (reference sequence). Unmatched junction bases numbered 14, after V lost 1 base and J lost 9 bases. The chain's CDR3 is CASSLEALDRGRFVQYF. CDR3 nucleotide sequence: TGTGCCAGCAGCTTAGAAGCCCTGGACAGGGGGCGTTTTGTGCAGTACTTC.

This clonotype has a count of ten or more. This rearrangement joins TRBV11-2 to TRBJ2-2, with 8 bases lining up with TRBD1. This CDR3 is built from 15 residues. The ends lost 6 bases at V and 3 bases at J; junction bases unmatched: 6. CDR1 is SGHAT, CDR2 FQNNGV, per germline. CDR3 nucleotides: TGTGCCAGCAGACTCCGGACAGGGTACACCGGGGAGCTGTTTTTT. Residues: CASRLRTGYTGELFF.

This clonotype was picked up many times. The genes are TRBV7-9 and TRBJ2-7; 8 bases agree with TRBD2. Germline loops: CDR1 SEHNR, CDR2 FQNEAQ (reference sequence). This CDR3 contains 14 residues. V was clipped by 4 bases and J by 4 bases; unmatched bases: 6. CDR3 in amino acids: CASSSSSGSYEQYF. The CDR3 coding sequence is TGTGCCAGCAGCTCGTCCAGCGGGAGTTACGAGCAGTACTTC.

This clonotype was found a few times. The V call is TRBV6-5, the J call TRBJ2-7; D is perhaps TRBD2 (6 bases). V was trimmed by 0 bases and J by 0 bases, leaving 9 bases between them. Germline V gene sequence: CDR1 MNHEY, CDR2 SVGAGI. This CDR3 is built from 15 residues. CDR3 region: CASSYSRGGSYEQYF. The CDR3 DNA is TGTGCCAGCAGTTACTCCCGGGGAGGCTCCTACGAGCAGTACTTC.

This clonotype was observed at least ten times. This chain uses TRBV27 with TRBJ2-7; D possibly corresponds to TRBD1 (5 bases). V lost 5 bases and J lost 7, with 12 bases in between. The germline gives CDR1 MNHEY, CDR2 SMNVEV (reference sequence). This CDR3 contains 12 residues. CDR3 region: CASSTSQGEQYF. Written as DNA, the CDR3 is TGTGCCAGCAGTACGTCCCAGGGTGAGCAGTACTTC.

At least ten counts were recorded for this clonotype. V and J are TRBV7-6 and TRBJ1-4; no reliable D call. Trimming left V 1 base short and J 6 bases short, with 18 bases between. Germline V gives CDR1 SGHVS, CDR2 FNYEAQ. The CDR3 contains 17 residues. The CDR3 DNA follows: TGTGCCAGCAGCTTAGATAACATGGGAGACCTTGATGAAAAACTGTTTTTT. Residues: CASSLDNMGDLDEKLFF.

The V and J genes are TRBV6-1 and TRBJ2-2; 7 bases agree with TRBD1. Germline-derived CDR1 and CDR2 are MNHNS and SASEGT. CDR3 length: 14 amino acids. Losses at the gene ends were 5 bases for V and 4 bases for J; bases not matched to a gene: 4. The CDR3 protein is CASSPRDSTGELFF. CDR3 nucleotide sequence: TGTGCCAGCAGTCCCCGGGACAGCACCGGGGAGCTGTTTTTT.

The V and J genes are TRBV29-1 and TRBJ1-1, with D possibly TRBD1 on 5 matching bases. CDR1 and CDR2 from the germline V gene are SQVTM and ANQGSEA. The CDR3 has 14 residues. Trimming left V 4 bases short and J 2 bases short, with 14 bases between. The CDR3 bases are TGCAGCGTTGGGGGTAGGACACACAACACTGAAGCTTTCTTT. Encoded protein: CSVGGRTHNTEAFF.